The entry below describes one T cell receptor (beta chain). Its antigen is not identified. Produced via immunoSEQ multiplex PCR; TCRdb's table is partial and in-frame only. The sample yields some 41,000 clones, around 92% seen once. This sample is drawn from a study of T cells in tuberculosis. Study details: A South African cohort included IGRA-negative adolescents, latently infected IGRA-positive adolescents and adults with active tuberculosis. Points from the study as a whole: Active tuberculosis patients had shorter CDR3-alpha; the beta difference was nonsignificant.

Trimming shortened V by 3 bases and J by 0 bases, and 9 bases separated the two germline ends. The CDR3 consists of 15 residues. CDR1 and CDR2 (germline): LNHDA, SQIVND (reference sequence). The receptor was derived from a donor aged 5 to 30 with latent tuberculosis or without tuberculosis infection. Some clones in this sample may be carry-over from other donors' samples. The sequenced sample consisted of PBMCs. The rearrangement links TRBV19 to TRBJ1-3; D is uncertain. CDR3 DNA: TGTGCCAGTAGTATGGAGGTCATCTCTGGAAACACCATATATTTT. Residues: CASSMEVISGNTIYF. The full variable domain, with the rest looked up from reference TRBV19 and TRBJ1-3, is DGGITQSPKYLFRKEGQNVTLSCEQNLNHDAMYWYRQDPGQGLRLIYYSQIVNDFQKGDIAEGYSVSREKKESFPLTVTSAQKNPTAFYLCASSMEVISGNTIYFGEGSWLTVV.